This T cell receptor beta chain is drawn from a study of technical replicates of blood from several donors. The CDR3 covers 15 residues. Germline-derived CDR1 and CDR2 are ENHRY and SYGVKD. The V gene end was trimmed by 9 bases and the J gene end by 0 bases; junction bases not matched to a gene: 10. TCRdb keeps only in-frame clones here, not all; method: immunoSEQ multiplex PCR. Found here are 74,000 or so clones, roughly 97% of them singletons; the top ten hold roughly 0.35%. Sample: T cells isolated from PBMCs. This rearrangement joins TRBV10-3 to TRBJ1-1; 7 bases match TRBD1. The source of this sequence is a human donor in good health. The CDR3 loop is CAISFARGVNTEAFF. The DNA of the CDR3 is TGTGCCATTTCTTTCGCCAGGGGGGTGAACACTGAAGCTTTCTTT.